This T cell receptor (beta chain) is from a study of long-term antiretroviral therapy in people with HIV. This clone was picked up one time. No antigen is known for it. Study conclusions and caveats: On ART adherence, viral resistance or therapy changes, no data were available. Specimens of blood were obtained during about 2004 to 2017, possibly under older ART regimens.

Every participant with HIV received treatment in the United States. Runs used v3.0 of the immunoSEQ assay and were done at survey level. Sequenced by immunoSEQ multiplex PCR; TCRdb stores in-frame clones only, minus some. The top ten clones hold roughly 4.9% of a sample with roughly 42,000 clones, about 89% of them seen once. Specimen: unsorted PBMCs, collected 0.1 years before starting antiretroviral therapy. This receptor was taken from a woman aged 45-59 years with HIV.

The CDR3 spells CARSPGRRQYF. Written as DNA, the CDR3 is TGTGCCAGAAGCCCTGGTCGGCGGCAGTACTTC. The V call is TRBV5-3, the J call TRBJ2-7, with no clear D. Being an ORF, TRBV5-3 has a function that is uncertain. The CDR3 length is 11 residues. With 4 bases removed from V and 9 bases from J, the gap between germline ends came to 11 bases.